These 27 T cell receptor beta chains were all obtained from the same sample, sequenced in a study of blood T cell repertoires in COVID-19. The method was immunoSEQ multiplex PCR; TCRdb's version includes in-frame clones alone and lacks a portion of them. The table shows about 400,000 clones, with around 92% occurring only once. The sequencing sample was made of PBMCs or T cells enriched from blood (not recorded which). These TCRs come from a woman in her thirties who had recovered from COVID-19.

The chain carries TRBV30 and TRBJ2-7; 15 bases are shared with TRBD2. V lost 4 bases, J lost 3 bases, and 7 bases stayed unmatched. The germline V gene has CDR1 GTSNPN and CDR2 SVGIG (reference sequence). The CDR3 has 16 amino acids. CDR3 amino acids: CAWNGLAGGYDYEQYF. The CDR3 DNA sequence: TGTGCCTGGAATGGACTAGCGGGAGGGTACGACTACGAGCAGTACTTC.

The chain is built from TRBV18 and TRBJ2-7; possibly TRBD2 for D (7 bases). There are 15 residues in the CDR3. Looked up from germline, CDR1 is KGHSH and CDR2 is LQKENI. V shed 5 bases and J shed 1 base, with 15 bases lying between them. For the CDR3, the DNA is TGTGCCAGCTCAGTACGAGGGGGGGAGTCCTACGAGCAGTACTTC. It encodes CASSVRGGESYEQYF.

V and J are TRBV3-1 (or the pseudogene TRBV3-2) and TRBJ1-1, with 10 nucleotides matching TRBD1. This CDR3 is built from 17 residues. The V and J ends lost 1 base and 3 bases, in that order; junction bases with no gene match: 8. Germline CDR1 LGHDT, CDR2 YNNKEL (reference sequence). The CDR3: CASSQVPGQGPDTEAFF. CDR3 bases: TGTGCCAGCAGCCAAGTCCCGGGACAGGGGCCGGACACTGAAGCTTTCTTT.

This clone came up once. The CDR3 bases are TGTGCCATCAGTGAGGAAGGGGCCTACTATGGCTACACCTTC. Its translation is CAISEEGAYYGYTF. The J gene is TRBJ1-2, the V gene TRBV10-3; TRBD1 is a possible D gene (5 bases). V gave up 2 bases and J gave up 3 bases, with 10 bases separating them. CDR3 length: 14 amino acids. Germline loops: CDR1 ENHRY, CDR2 SYGVKD.

The chain joins TRBV5-1 to TRBJ2-1; 10 bases map to TRBD2. Trimming removed 6 bases from V and 2 bases from J; junction bases left unmatched: 5. Germline V lookup: CDR1 SGHRS, CDR2 YFSETQ. The CDR3 contains 15 residues. The CDR3 sequence is CASMRTSGTYNEQFF. DNA for the CDR3: TGCGCCAGCATGCGTACTAGCGGGACCTACAATGAGCAGTTCTTC.

The chain links TRBV10-1 to TRBJ1-5; D gene uncertain. Trimming stripped 10 bases from V and 0 bases from J, with 16 bases between. This CDR3 region has 15 residues. Germline CDR1 and CDR2: WNHNN and SYGVQD (reference sequence). CDR3 sequence: CAIGDGSNSNQPQHF. The CDR3, as DNA: TGCGCCATCGGAGACGGAAGTAATAGCAATCAGCCCCAGCATTTT.

This chain joins TRBV7-3 and TRBJ2-1, with D possibly being TRBD2 (6 bases). The CDR3 spans 14 residues. Looked up from germline, CDR1 is SGHTA and CDR2 is FQGTGA. Trimming left V 3 bases short and J 4 bases short, with 10 bases between. The CDR3 reads CASSLAGTYNEQFF. The CDR3 DNA follows: TGTGCCAGCAGCTTGGCCGGGACTTACAATGAGCAGTTCTTC.

The chain joins TRBV28 to TRBJ2-2, with 10 bases fitting TRBD2. Germline V gene sequence: CDR1 MDHEN, CDR2 SYDVKM. After removal of 3 bases from V and 6 bases from J, the junction contained 4 bases not matched to a gene. This CDR3 region has 15 residues. As DNA, the CDR3 is TGTGCCAGCAGTTTTAGCGGGAGGAGGTCCGGGGAGCTGTTTTTT. Translation: CASSFSGRRSGELFF.

The chain is built from TRBV19 and TRBJ1-1; D call uncertain. Germline V gives CDR1 LNHDA, CDR2 SQIVND (reference sequence). The CDR3 spans 16 residues. V lost 2 bases and J lost 5, with 18 bases in between. The CDR3 here is CASSITLGMTRTEAFF. In nucleotides, the CDR3 is TGTGCCAGTAGTATAACCCTGGGGATGACTAGGACTGAAGCTTTCTTT.

The chain uses TRBV19 and TRBJ2-5; 8 positions agree with TRBD2. The CDR3 is 14 amino acids. Germline trimming cut 10 bases from V and 5 bases from J; bases unmatched to any gene: 12. Germline CDR1 is LNHDA and CDR2 is SQIVND (reference sequence). The CDR3, as DNA: TGTGCCACCAACACGGGACTAGTTGGGGAGACCCAGTACTTC. It is translated as CATNTGLVGETQYF.

V gene TRBV12-3 or TRBV12-4 combines with J gene TRBJ1-1, with unresolved D. V was trimmed by 5 bases and J by 5 bases, leaving 12 bases between them. The CDR3 has 13 residues. The CDR3 loop is CASSTPRWTEAFF. DNA of the CDR3: TGTGCCAGCAGTACCCCTCGGTGGACTGAAGCTTTCTTT.

The J gene is TRBJ2-3, the V gene TRBV3-1 (or the pseudogene TRBV3-2), with D possibly TRBD2 on 7 matching bases. This CDR3 is 16 amino acids long. CDR1 and CDR2 (germline): LGHDT, YNNKEL (reference sequence). With 2 bases removed from V and 8 bases from J, the gap between germline ends came to 20 bases. CDR3 coding DNA: TGTGCCAGCAGCCAAAGGGGGGGATCGCGGGACATTACGCAGTATTTT. Protein sequence: CASSQRGGSRDITQYF.

The chain's CDR3 is CATSRDRGRYEQYF. CDR3 DNA sequence: TGTGCCACCAGCAGAGATAGGGGAAGATACGAGCAGTACTTC. The chain is built from TRBV15 and TRBJ2-7, with TRBD1 as a possible D gene (5 bases). This CDR3 has 14 amino acids. Per germline, CDR1 LNHNV and CDR2 YYDKDF (reference sequence). V lost 0 bases and J 4 bases, leaving 10 bases between the germline ends.

This rearrangement joins TRBV7-9 to TRBJ1-3; a possible D gene is TRBD1 (5 bases). The length of the CDR3 is 16 residues. Trimming left V 5 bases short and J 4 bases short, with 18 bases between. Per the germline V gene, CDR1 is SEHNR and CDR2 is FQNEAQ (reference sequence). The DNA for the CDR3 is TGTGCCAGCAGCCCCCCCCTACAGGTAAGGGGAAACACCATATATTTT. It translates to CASSPPLQVRGNTIYF.

The count of this clone is one. The V gene is TRBV4-2, the J gene TRBJ1-6, with D maybe TRBD1 (6 bases). Germline V lookup: CDR1 LGHNA, CDR2 YNFKEQ. V was shortened by 0 bases and J by 14 bases, with 14 bases between the two germline ends. This CDR3 is built from 14 residues. The CDR3 DNA reads as TGTGCCAGCAGCCAAGACAGAAAGGGGGGGACCCTCCACTTT. It specifies CASSQDRKGGTLHF.

The J gene is TRBJ2-7, the V gene TRBV18, with 14 bases lining up with TRBD2. The V segment lost 3 bases and the J segment 5 bases; nucleotides outside the gene matches: 9. The CDR3 covers 17 residues. Germline-derived CDR1 and CDR2 are KGHSH and LQKENI. The CDR3 nucleotides read TGTGCCAGCTCACCCCCGGGACTAGCGGGAGAGTTCGACGAGCAGTACTTC. As protein: CASSPPGLAGEFDEQYF.

CDR3 sequence (DNA): TGTGCCAGCAGCCAAGATTTAGGGGGACGACTTTCCTACGAGCAGTACTTC. Amino acids: CASSQDLGGRLSYEQYF. This rearrangement joins TRBV3-1 (or the pseudogene TRBV3-2) to TRBJ2-7; possible D gene TRBD1, 6 bases. The CDR3 is 17 amino acids. Germline V gene sequence: CDR1 LGHDT, CDR2 YNNKEL (reference sequence). With 0 bases removed from V and 1 base from J, the gap between germline ends came to 16 bases.

The rearrangement links TRBV30 to TRBJ1-5; TRBD1 might be the D (6 bases). This CDR3 has 17 amino acids. Germline CDR1 reads GTSNPN; CDR2 reads SVGIG (reference sequence). V was pared by 2 bases and J by 7 bases, with 24 bases between. The chain's CDR3 is CAWSPPGGAAWGQPQHF. CDR3 sequence (DNA): TGTGCCTGGAGTCCACCGGGGGGGGCGGCCTGGGGACAGCCCCAGCATTTT.

The DNA for the CDR3 is TGTGCCAGCAGCTATCAGAGGAACTATGGCTACACCTTC. It translates to CASSYQRNYGYTF. The rearrangement links TRBV13 to TRBJ1-2; D is uncertain. Between the trimmed V and J ends, which lost 4 bases and 2 bases, there was a span of 8 bases. Germline V gene sequence: CDR1 PRHDT, CDR2 FYEKMQ (reference sequence). The CDR3 extends over 13 amino acids.

The V call is TRBV11-2, the J call TRBJ2-3, with D unresolved. The germline CDR1 and CDR2 sequences are SGHAT and FQNNGV. Trimming left V 2 bases short and J 0 bases short, with 6 bases between. The CDR3 is made up of 14 amino acids. Here the CDR3 reads CASSLSTSTDTQYF. In DNA, the CDR3 is TGTGCCAGCAGCTTATCCACTAGCACAGATACGCAGTATTTT. Combining the CDR3 with reference TRBV11-2 and TRBJ2-3 gives the whole variable domain EAGVAQSPRYKIIEKRQSVAFWCNPISGHATLYWYQQILGQGPKLLIQFQNNGVVDDSQLPKDRFSAERLKGVDSTLKIQPAKLEDSAVYLCASSLSTSTDTQYFGPGTRLTVL.

The chain recombines TRBV25-1 with TRBJ1-5; D not certain. The CDR3 is 13 residues long. From germline, CDR1 is MGHDK and CDR2 SYGVNS. Trimming removed 10 bases from V and 7 bases from J, with 17 bases in between. The CDR3 DNA sequence: TGTGCCACCTCCGGGAGAACGGAGCAGCCCCAGCATTTT. Its translation: CATSGRTEQPQHF.

The chain is built from TRBV18 and TRBJ2-2; 8 positions agree with TRBD1. CDR1 and CDR2 from the germline V gene are KGHSH and LQKENI. Trimming cost V 5 bases and J 7 bases; bases outside gene matches: 6. The length of the CDR3 is 14 residues. The CDR3 DNA sequence: TGTGCCAGCTCATCGGACAGGGCAGGCGGGGAGCTGTTTTTT. This sequence encodes CASSSDRAGGELFF. Together with reference TRBV18 and TRBJ2-2, the CDR3 gives the full variable domain: NAGVMQNPRHLVRRRGQEARLRCSPMKGHSHVYWYRQLPEEGLKFMVYLQKENIIDESGMPKERFSAEFPKEGPSILRIQQVVRGDSAAYFCASSSDRAGGELFFGEGSRLTVL.

Only one count was recorded for this clone. This chain links TRBV14 with TRBJ2-5, with TRBD1 as a possible D gene (6 bases). V was cut by 4 bases and J by 7 bases, with 13 bases left in between. Germline V CDR1 and CDR2: SGHDN, FVKESK. The CDR3 has 13 amino acids. The CDR3: CASSRDRQGTQYF. CDR3 nucleotide sequence: TGTGCCAGCAGCCGAGACAGGCAGGGGACCCAGTACTTC.

The chain has TRBV3-1 (or the pseudogene TRBV3-2) and TRBJ2-2, with TRBD2 identical over 9 bases. This CDR3 is built from 14 residues. After removal of 2 bases from V and 9 bases from J, the junction contained 4 bases not matched to a gene. Germline V gene lookup returns CDR1 LGHDT and CDR2 YNNKEL (reference sequence). The CDR3 protein is CASSQLAGERELFF. The CDR3 nucleotides read TGTGCCAGCAGCCAATTAGCGGGAGAGAGGGAGCTGTTTTTT.

This clone has a single count. The chain recombines TRBV5-4 with TRBJ1-5; D gene uncertain. The germline CDR1 and CDR2 sequences are SGHNT and YYREEE (reference sequence). There are 13 residues in the CDR3. Trimming removed 5 bases from V and 4 bases from J, with 10 bases in between. In nucleotides, the CDR3 is TGTGCCAGCAGTCAGAATCAAAATCAGCCCCAGCATTTT. Translating it yields CASSQNQNQPQHF.

This chain links TRBV4-2 with TRBJ2-1, with 11 nucleotides matching TRBD2. J gave up 3 bases and V 1 base, and 5 bases lay outside the gene matches. CDR3 length: 17 residues. In germline, CDR1 is LGHNA, CDR2 YNFKEQ. For the CDR3, the DNA is TGTGCCAGCAGCCAAGTATTAGCGGGGGGGAACTACAATGAGCAGTTCTTC. It is translated as CASSQVLAGGNYNEQFF.

The CDR3 DNA reads as TGTGCCAGCAGCTTAGCGGGGACAGGGTCCAACTATGGCTACACCTTC. As protein: CASSLAGTGSNYGYTF. The J gene is TRBJ1-2, the V gene TRBV7-6; 9 nucleotides agree with TRBD1. CDR3 size: 16 residues. Per germline, CDR1 SGHVS and CDR2 FNYEAQ. V was clipped by 0 bases and J by 2 bases; unmatched bases: 4.